This entry lists 6 T cell receptor beta chains sequenced from one sample in a study of beta chain features in type 1 diabetes. These TCRs are of unknown antigen specificity. Whole-study findings and limits: Significant though moderate, a shortening of TCRB CDR3s appeared in all four CD4+ subsets of Type 1 diabetes patients.

Expressed TCRB transcripts were sequenced after all isolated RNA was converted to cDNA. The table came from immunoSEQ multiplex PCR; TCRdb's copy has only in-frame clones and leaves some out. In the table there are about 650,000 clones, roughly 12% of which are singletons. The sample comprised naive CD4+ T cells from blood. The source of these receptors is a man aged 25-45 years with type 1 diabetes.

This clone has more than one count but fewer than ten. The chain has TRBV9 and TRBJ2-3; D remains unclear. This CDR3 comprises 16 residues. Trimming left V 4 bases short and J 1 base short, with 16 bases between. Per germline, CDR1 SGDLS and CDR2 YYNGEE. The DNA for the CDR3 is TGTGCCAGCAGCCCACGCGCCGGCCAGGGCACAGATACGCAGTATTTT. As protein: CASSPRAGQGTDTQYF.

This clone was seen a handful of times. V gene TRBV7-9 combines with J gene TRBJ2-7; the D call may be TRBD1 or TRBD2 (5 bases each). V was trimmed by 7 bases and J by 0 bases, leaving 19 bases between them. The CDR3 runs 16 residues. Looked up from germline, CDR1 is SEHNR and CDR2 is FQNEAQ (reference sequence). CDR3 DNA sequence: TGTGCCAGCAACCTCCAGGGACCGCAGAGCTCCTACGAGCAGTACTTC. Protein sequence: CASNLQGPQSSYEQYF.

The chain recombines TRBV6-5 with TRBJ1-2; D unclear. From germline, CDR1 is MNHEY and CDR2 SVGAGI. This CDR3 region has 12 residues. V was clipped by 4 bases and J by 0 bases, with 3 bases between them. CDR3 DNA sequence: TGTGCCAGCAGTTGGGCTAACTATGGCTACACCTTC. Protein sequence: CASSWANYGYTF.

Of note for this clone: This sample also contains other DNA sequences that code for the same CDR3. The chain joins TRBV4-3 to TRBJ2-3; perhaps TRBD2 as D (6 bases). Germline loops: CDR1 LGHNA, CDR2 YSLEER. The ends were cut back, 1 base at V and 2 bases at J, with 10 bases in the middle. The CDR3 totals 15 residues. The CDR3 sequence: CASSQGGVLTDTQYF. In DNA form, the CDR3 reads TGCGCCAGCAGCCAAGGCGGGGTCCTCACAGATACGCAGTATTTT.

The chain is built from TRBV9 and TRBJ2-3; D remains ambiguous. Trimming stripped 4 bases from V and 3 bases from J, with 3 bases between. Germline CDR1 SGDLS, CDR2 YYNGEE. This CDR3 is 11 amino acids long. The CDR3 protein is CASSQTDTQYF. CDR3 DNA sequence: TGTGCCAGCAGCCAAACAGATACGCAGTATTTT.

The V and J genes are TRBV27 and TRBJ1-6, with 8 bases aligning to TRBD1. J gave up 8 bases and V 6 bases, and 6 bases lay outside the gene matches. The CDR3 has 14 amino acids. Germline values: CDR1 MNHEY, CDR2 SMNVEV (reference sequence). The CDR3 DNA reads as TGTGCCAGCAGGCACAGGGGGATGGATTCACCCCTCCACTTT. Translation gives CASRHRGMDSPLHF.